One sample yielded the 25 T cell receptor beta chains listed below, sequenced in a study of blood T cell repertoires in COVID-19. Clones were read by immunoSEQ multiplex PCR, and TCRdb kept only the in-frame ones, dropping some. Counted here are over 100,000 clones, about 83% occurring once; the ten biggest clones make up about a tenth. Sequencing used peripheral blood. Receptors originate from a man aged 40-55 years with active or convalescent COVID-19.

This clone occurred many times. The chain recombines TRBV19 with TRBJ1-3; maybe TRBD1 (6 bases). CDR3 length: 15 residues. V gave up 5 bases and J gave up 2 bases, with 13 bases separating them. Germline V gene data show CDR1 as LNHDA and CDR2 as SQIVND (reference sequence). The CDR3, as DNA: TGTGCCAGTAGTCGGCCAGGGGTTACTGGAAACACCATATATTTT. It encodes CASSRPGVTGNTIYF.

The gene calls are TRBV19 and TRBJ1-1; TRBD1 matches 11 bases. After removal of 4 bases from V and 4 bases from J, the junction contained 5 bases not matched to a gene. The germline CDR1 and CDR2 sequences are LNHDA and SQIVND (reference sequence). The CDR3 extends over 15 amino acids. The CDR3: CASSTTGTGGTEAFF. In nucleotides, the CDR3 is TGTGCCAGTAGTACCACAGGGACAGGGGGCACTGAAGCTTTCTTT.

The rearrangement joins TRBV5-6 to TRBJ2-5, with 9 positions matching TRBD2. There are 15 residues in the CDR3. In germline, CDR1 is SGHDT, CDR2 YYEEEE. V shed 2 bases, J shed 5 bases, and the junction held 7 bases outside the gene matches. The CDR3 protein is CASSFGAGGPETQYF. The CDR3 DNA reads as TGTGCCAGCAGCTTTGGGGCGGGGGGGCCGGAGACCCAGTACTTC.

The V gene is TRBV5-4, the J gene TRBJ1-1, with 9 bases that match TRBD1. This CDR3 is built from 15 residues. The germline V gene encodes CDR1 SGHNT and CDR2 YYREEE (reference sequence). The trim removed 0 bases at V and 4 bases at J, leaving 4 bases unmatched. The CDR3 here is CASSLGTGVGTEAFF. CDR3 coding DNA: TGTGCCAGCAGCTTGGGGACAGGGGTGGGCACTGAAGCTTTCTTT.

The rearrangement uses TRBV19 and TRBJ1-5, with TRBD1 matching 8 bases. This CDR3 comprises 15 residues. Germline CDR1 LNHDA, CDR2 SQIVND (reference sequence). The V segment lost 7 bases and the J segment 3 bases; nucleotides outside the gene matches: 8. In DNA form, the CDR3 reads TGTGCCAGTAAGGGCCTACAGGGGGACAATCAGCCCCAGCATTTT. It encodes CASKGLQGDNQPQHF.

This sequence joins TRBV4-2 and TRBJ1-1, with D possibly TRBD1 on 5 matching bases. From germline, CDR1 is LGHNA and CDR2 YNFKEQ. The CDR3 loop spans 14 amino acids. The V end was cut by 1 base, the J end by 4 bases, with 10 bases between. The chain's CDR3 is CASSQGQWSTEAFF. CDR3 in DNA: TGTGCCAGCAGCCAAGGACAGTGGAGCACTGAAGCTTTCTTT.

This clone came up a few times. The CDR3, as DNA: TGTGCCAGCAGTGTACCTTACAGGGCGGTAGACTATGGCTACACCTTC. It translates to CASSVPYRAVDYGYTF. The chain has TRBV6-6 and TRBJ1-2, with D maybe TRBD1 (6 bases). With 5 bases removed from V and 3 bases from J, the gap between germline ends came to 19 bases. The CDR3 runs 16 residues. Germline lookup yields CDR1 MNHNY and CDR2 SVGAGI (reference sequence).

A note on this clone: An end of the junction differs from the germline gene, which may be a read error. The rearrangement joins TRBV19 to TRBJ1-2; 9 bases are shared with TRBD1. CDR3 length equals 14 residues. In germline, CDR1 is LNHDA, CDR2 SQIVND (reference sequence). CDR3 in amino acids: CASTISGTGSGYTF. The CDR3 coding sequence is TGTGCGAGTACCATATCCGGGACAGGGAGCGGCTACACCTTC.

The rearrangement links TRBV27 to TRBJ2-5; a weak D match, TRBD1 (6 bases). Trimming stripped 6 bases from V and 7 bases from J, with 18 bases between. This CDR3 comprises 14 residues. Germline V gene data show CDR1 as MNHEY and CDR2 as SMNVEV (reference sequence). CDR3: CASRPRGGVGTQYF. Written as DNA, the CDR3 is TGTGCCAGCAGACCCAGGGGCGGCGTAGGGACCCAGTACTTC.

The CDR3 coding sequence is TGTGCCACCAGTGACCCAGGGACTAGCGGGGCGGATACGCAGTATTTT. Its translation: CATSDPGTSGADTQYF. The chain joins TRBV24-1 to TRBJ2-3; 13 bases are a match to TRBD2. The junction had 6 bases not matched to a gene; V was cut back by 4 bases and J by 6 bases. This CDR3 has 16 residues. Germline loops: CDR1 KGHDR, CDR2 SFDVKD.

The rearrangement joins TRBV2 to TRBJ2-2; D is possibly TRBD1 (5 bases). The germline V gene has CDR1 SNHLY and CDR2 FYNNEI. CDR3 length: 16 residues. V shed 2 bases and J shed 7 bases, with 17 bases lying between them. CDR3: CASSEKRRQGGGELFF. The DNA for the CDR3 is TGTGCCAGCAGTGAAAAACGGCGTCAGGGTGGCGGGGAGCTGTTTTTT.

The chain combines TRBV7-3 with TRBJ2-1; 8 positions agree with TRBD2. V shed 4 bases and J 8 bases; nucleotides not matched to a gene: 19. The germline V gene has CDR1 SGHTA and CDR2 FQGTGA. The CDR3 is 18 residues long. DNA of the CDR3: TGTGCCAGCAGCTCGAGGGTAGCGGGACACGCCCCTGGGCATGAGCAGTTCTTC. As protein: CASSSRVAGHAPGHEQFF.

The CDR3 reads CASSRDREGNSPLHF. CDR3 bases: TGCGCCAGCAGCCGAGACAGGGAGGGTAATTCACCCCTCCACTTT. V usage is TRBV4-3 and J usage is TRBJ1-6; 7 bases agree with TRBD1. Trimming cost V 4 bases and J 6 bases; bases outside gene matches: 6. In germline, CDR1 is LGHNA, CDR2 YSLEER. This CDR3 is 15 amino acids long.

This chain links TRBV5-1 with TRBJ2-6, with D possibly TRBD1 on 6 matching bases. The CDR3 covers 18 residues. Germline CDR1 and CDR2: SGHRS and YFSETQ. With 3 bases removed from V and 0 bases from J, the gap between germline ends came to 16 bases. The CDR3 DNA reads TGCGCCAGCAGCTACGAAACAGGGATAAGCTCTGGGGCCAACGTCCTGACTTTC. Protein product: CASSYETGISSGANVLTF.

This clone is a singleton in its sample. The gene calls are TRBV4-1 and TRBJ2-7; 8 positions match TRBD2. After removal of 0 bases from V and 7 bases from J, the junction contained 8 bases not matched to a gene. The CDR3 covers 15 residues. Germline V CDR1 and CDR2: MGHRA, YSYEKL. The CDR3 region is CASSQDRLAWSEQYF. The CDR3 DNA sequence: TGCGCCAGCAGCCAAGATCGACTAGCGTGGTCTGAGCAGTACTTC.

This chain joins TRBV19 and TRBJ2-2, with TRBD2 as a possible D gene (5 bases). Germline CDR1 and CDR2: LNHDA and SQIVND (reference sequence). Between the trimmed V and J ends, which lost 3 bases and 0 bases, there was a span of 14 bases. This CDR3 has 17 residues. CDR3 region: CASSIGEHVANTGELFF. As DNA, the CDR3 is TGTGCCAGTAGTATCGGGGAACACGTCGCGAACACCGGGGAGCTGTTTTTT.

The V and J genes are TRBV25-1 and TRBJ2-3, with D perhaps matching TRBD1 (6 bases). This CDR3 comprises 15 residues. Trimming cost V 1 base and J 6 bases, with 14 bases left between them. Germline V gene sequence: CDR1 MGHDK, CDR2 SYGVNS. CDR3 sequence (DNA): TGTGCCAGCAGTGAATGGGGGACAAGAGGGGATACGCAGTATTTT. This gives the protein CASSEWGTRGDTQYF.

The CDR3 loop reads CASSQVVTYEQYF. The DNA for the CDR3 is TGTGCCAGCAGCCAAGTTGTAACCTACGAGCAGTACTTC. The V and J genes are TRBV3-1 (or the pseudogene TRBV3-2) and TRBJ2-7; D not certain. V lost 1 base to trimming and J lost 2 bases, with 6 bases between them. Germline-derived CDR1 and CDR2 are LGHDT and YNNKEL (reference sequence). The CDR3 has 13 amino acids.

This chain uses TRBV20-1 with TRBJ1-2; maybe TRBD1 (6 bases). Germline V CDR1 and CDR2: DFQATT, SNEGSKA (reference sequence). Trimming left V 3 bases short and J 4 bases short, with 15 bases between. The CDR3 is 14 residues long. The CDR3 nucleotides are TGCAGTGCTAGTCCCTCGGGGGGCGGCTATGGCTACACCTTC. It is translated as CSASPSGGGYGYTF.

The gene calls are TRBV6-4 and TRBJ2-2, with TRBD2 identical over 8 bases. Trimming removed 5 bases from V and 1 base from J; junction bases left unmatched: 6. CDR1 is MRHNA and CDR2 is SNTAGT in the germline V gene. The CDR3 covers 16 residues. CDR3 sequence reads: CASSLGAGVNTGELFF. DNA of the CDR3: TGTGCCAGCAGTCTCGGAGCGGGGGTGAACACCGGGGAGCTGTTTTTT.

The chain links TRBV6-5 to TRBJ1-2; the match to TRBD1 covers 8 bases. This CDR3 comprises 14 residues. The trim removed 7 bases at V and 5 bases at J, leaving 9 bases unmatched. Germline V gives CDR1 MNHEY, CDR2 SVGAGI. CDR3 nucleotides: TGTGCCAGCATCCGGGACAGGCGAGGGTATGGCTACACCTTC. Protein sequence: CASIRDRRGYGYTF.

In its sample, this clone was seen once. V and J are TRBV14 and TRBJ2-7, with TRBD1 matching 10 bases. The germline gives CDR1 SGHDN, CDR2 FVKESK. The V and J ends lost 2 bases and 6 bases, in that order; junction bases with no gene match: 7. This CDR3 comprises 15 residues. In DNA form, the CDR3 reads TGTGCCAGCAGCCAATGGACAGGGGGGCGAAGCGAGCAGTACTTC. It yields the protein CASSQWTGGRSEQYF.

V gene TRBV27 combines with J gene TRBJ1-5; TRBD1 is a possible D gene (5 bases). Per the germline V gene, CDR1 is MNHEY and CDR2 is SMNVEV (reference sequence). CDR3 size: 13 residues. Trimming took 1 base from V and 9 from J, leaving 10 bases between them. CDR3 nucleotide sequence: TGTGCCAGCAGTTTATTCGGGGGAGGGCCCCAGCATTTT. Amino acids: CASSLFGGGPQHF.

This chain's CDR3 is CASSPSSGGSYNEQFF. The CDR3 DNA follows: TGTGCCAGTAGTCCTTCTAGCGGGGGATCCTACAATGAGCAGTTCTTC. This chain connects TRBV19 to TRBJ2-1; TRBD2 aligns across 10 bases. This CDR3 has 16 residues. Germline values: CDR1 LNHDA, CDR2 SQIVND (reference sequence). J was trimmed by 1 base and V by 5 bases; bases with no gene match: 5.

This clone was seen just once. This chain connects TRBV2 to TRBJ2-1; D gene unclear. The germline gives CDR1 SNHLY, CDR2 FYNNEI. The CDR3 runs 11 residues. Between the trimmed V and J ends, which lost 3 bases and 9 bases, there was a span of 6 bases. In nucleotides, the CDR3 is TGTGCCAGCAGTGATTCAGGTGAGCAGTTCTTC. Protein: CASSDSGEQFF.